The 8 T cell receptor beta chains given below trace back to one sample, sequenced in a study of cytomegalovirus exposure and HLA in healthy donors (dated by TCRdb to 2017 to 2019). Library prep was done by the immunoSEQ multiplex PCR assay. As stored in TCRdb, this immuneACCESS dataset retains in-frame rearrangements with V and J assigned. A fraction of the clones does not appear; measured against another copy, unresolved V genes explain less than half of the discrepancy, and the remainder lacks a known reason. Counted in this sample were hundreds of thousands of clones; 86% of them appeared once. The ten largest clonotypes hold around 0.8% of the sample. Source material: PBMCs. These receptors all come from a woman aged 18-35 years in good health and CMV-seronegative.

The genes are TRBV6-1 and TRBJ2-5; TRBD1 aligns across 8 bases. CDR1 MNHNS and CDR2 SASEGT come from the germline V gene. V dropped 6 bases and J dropped 5; count of bases not matched to a gene: 5. The CDR3 has 13 residues. CDR3 bases: TGTGCCAGCAGAACGACAGGGGAGGAGACCCAGTACTTC. Protein product: CASRTTGEETQYF.

V is TRBV5-1 and J is TRBJ2-7, with 7 bases fitting TRBD1. The J segment lost 0 bases and the V segment lost 2 bases, leaving 2 bases of the junction unmatched. Germline V gene sequence: CDR1 SGHRS, CDR2 YFSETQ. The CDR3 is 14 amino acids. CDR3 region: CASSLGTASYEQYF. The CDR3, as DNA: TGCGCCAGCAGCTTAGGGACAGCCTCCTACGAGCAGTACTTC.

The chain recombines TRBV5-1 with TRBJ1-4; 9 bases are shared with TRBD1. The J segment lost 3 bases and the V segment lost 4 bases, leaving 7 bases of the junction unmatched. Germline lookup yields CDR1 SGHRS and CDR2 YFSETQ. CDR3 length equals 16 residues. The CDR3 is CASSRTGEASNEKLFF. The CDR3 region has the DNA TGCGCCAGCAGCAGGACAGGGGAGGCATCTAATGAAAAACTGTTTTTT.

The V and J genes are TRBV7-9 and TRBJ2-1, with 8 positions matching TRBD1. CDR1 is SEHNR and CDR2 is FQNEAQ in the germline V gene (reference sequence). V lost 5 bases to trimming and J lost 4 bases; unmatched junction nucleotides: 10. The CDR3 covers 16 residues. This CDR3 reads CASSPPGGQGYNEQFF. DNA of the CDR3: TGTGCCAGCAGCCCACCAGGGGGCCAGGGATACAATGAGCAGTTCTTC.

This sequence joins TRBV4-1 and TRBJ1-5; TRBD1 aligns across 7 bases. This CDR3 has 15 amino acids. The trim removed 0 bases at V and 1 base at J, leaving 0 bases unmatched. The germline V gene encodes CDR1 MGHRA and CDR2 YSYEKL. This CDR3 is CASSQEGGSNQPQHF. In DNA, the CDR3 is TGCGCCAGCAGCCAAGAAGGGGGCAGCAATCAGCCCCAGCATTTT.

The chain has TRBV6-6 and TRBJ2-2; D perhaps matches TRBD1 (5 bases). The germline gives CDR1 MNHNY, CDR2 SVGAGI (reference sequence). Trimming stripped 5 bases from V and 5 bases from J, with 18 bases between. The CDR3 covers 16 residues. The CDR3 bases are TGTGCCAGCAGTCGGCCCCAGGGTGTAGGGACCGGGGAGCTGTTTTTT. This translates into CASSRPQGVGTGELFF.

The chain uses TRBV19 and TRBJ2-5; tentatively, D is TRBD2 (6 bases). The CDR3 covers 16 residues. Germline CDR1 LNHDA, CDR2 SQIVND (reference sequence). V was clipped by 5 bases and J by 2 bases, with 18 bases between them. In DNA, the CDR3 is TGTGCCAGTAGTCCACAAACTCCTAGCGCTCAAGAGACCCAGTACTTC. This encodes CASSPQTPSAQETQYF.

The rearrangement uses TRBV27 and TRBJ2-1, with 10 nucleotides matching TRBD2. J gave up 8 bases and V 2 bases, and 9 bases lay outside the gene matches. The CDR3 has 16 amino acids. The germline V gene encodes CDR1 MNHEY and CDR2 SMNVEV (reference sequence). This CDR3 reads CASSLLGTSEKDEQFF. Written as DNA, the CDR3 is TGTGCCAGCAGTTTACTCGGGACTAGCGAGAAGGATGAGCAGTTCTTC.